The sequence of this TCR beta chain was determined in a study of T cell responses to AZD1222 COVID-19 vaccine. Study-wide results and limits: Donors were mostly white British, more females; clonal diversity possibly underestimated. Regions 160-218 and 743-854 held dominance among vaccine-associated CD4 TCRs, which spanned spike. Targets within unmutated variant regions were reportedly found for nearly half of spike-specific TCRs.

Whether given at about 4 or about 12 weeks, second doses were pooled. In regard to this clone: The antigen remains unidentified.

Method: immunoSEQ multiplex PCR; TCRdb's copy keeps in-frame clones and lacks some. The sample has some 48,000 clones; approximately 86% are singletons. In germline, CDR1 is LNHDA, CDR2 SQIVND (reference sequence). With 4 bases clipped from V and 5 bases from J, the junction kept 11 bases outside the gene matches. CDR3 length: 17 amino acids. This sample comprised peripheral blood, obtained 28 days after the second AZD1222 dose. The J gene is TRBJ2-1, the V gene TRBV19; 10 nucleotides align to TRBD2. The receptor comes from an adult who received the AZD1222 COVID-19 vaccine. The CDR3 sequence: CASSSDEAGGGDNEQFF. CDR3 DNA: TGTGCCAGTAGTAGCGACGAAGCGGGAGGGGGTGACAATGAGCAGTTCTTC.